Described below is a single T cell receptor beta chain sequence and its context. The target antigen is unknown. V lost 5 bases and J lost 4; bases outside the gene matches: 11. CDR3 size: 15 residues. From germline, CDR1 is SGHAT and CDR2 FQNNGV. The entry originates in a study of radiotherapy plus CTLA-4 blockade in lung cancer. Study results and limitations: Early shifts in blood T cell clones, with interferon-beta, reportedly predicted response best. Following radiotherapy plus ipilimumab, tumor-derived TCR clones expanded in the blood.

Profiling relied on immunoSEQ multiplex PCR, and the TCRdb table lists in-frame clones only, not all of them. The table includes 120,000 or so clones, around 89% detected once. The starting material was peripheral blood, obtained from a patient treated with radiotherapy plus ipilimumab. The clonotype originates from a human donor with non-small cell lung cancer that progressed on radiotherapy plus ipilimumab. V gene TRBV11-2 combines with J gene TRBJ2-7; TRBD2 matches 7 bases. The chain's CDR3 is CASSPGLDPGYEQYF. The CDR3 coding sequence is TGTGCCAGCAGCCCCGGACTAGATCCTGGTTACGAGCAGTACTTC.